This T cell receptor (beta chain) was found in a study of T cell repertoires in cytomegalovirus infection. Study background: Matching HLA type, along with CMV infection, was indicated by public TCR beta signatures. Points from the study as a whole: Based on cumulative public TCR beta family frequency, carriers of CMV plus the relevant HLA were identified.

There are 15 residues in the CDR3. V dropped 6 bases and J dropped 0 bases, with 12 bases sitting between them. In germline, CDR1 is MNHNY, CDR2 SVGAGI (reference sequence). Concerning this clonotype itself: Its target is not known.

From the reads, TCRdb called clonotypes with MiXCR, one entry per CDR3 protein. Altogether about 330,000 distinct CDR3 sequences are present, 9.5% being singletons, with the ten largest covering 3.5% to 4.5%. The J gene is TRBJ1-3, the V gene TRBV6-6; D is possibly TRBD1 (6 bases). This TCR was recovered from a human donor in good health (CMV status not recorded). Some clones in this sample may be carry-over from other donors' samples. The specimen was PBMCs. The CDR3 DNA reads TGTGCCAGCAGGTGGACAGCCGACTCTGGAAACACCATATATTTT. Its protein is CASRWTADSGNTIYF.